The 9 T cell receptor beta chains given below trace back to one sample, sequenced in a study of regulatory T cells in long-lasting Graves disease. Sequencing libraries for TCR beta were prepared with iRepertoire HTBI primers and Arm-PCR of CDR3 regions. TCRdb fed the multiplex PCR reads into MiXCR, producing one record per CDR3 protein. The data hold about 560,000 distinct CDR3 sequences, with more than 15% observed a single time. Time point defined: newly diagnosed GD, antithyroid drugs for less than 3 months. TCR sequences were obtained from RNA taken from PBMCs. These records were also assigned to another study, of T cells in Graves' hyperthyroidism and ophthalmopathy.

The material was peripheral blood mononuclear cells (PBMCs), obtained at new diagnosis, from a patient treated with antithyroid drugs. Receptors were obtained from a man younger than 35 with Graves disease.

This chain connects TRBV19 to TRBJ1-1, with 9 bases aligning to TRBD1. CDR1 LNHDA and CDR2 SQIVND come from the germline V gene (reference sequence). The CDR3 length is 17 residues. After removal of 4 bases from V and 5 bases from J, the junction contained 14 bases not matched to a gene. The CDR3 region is CASSTPPAGTGLTEAFF. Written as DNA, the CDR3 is TGTGCCAGTAGTACCCCGCCGGCCGGGACAGGGTTAACTGAAGCTTTCTTT.

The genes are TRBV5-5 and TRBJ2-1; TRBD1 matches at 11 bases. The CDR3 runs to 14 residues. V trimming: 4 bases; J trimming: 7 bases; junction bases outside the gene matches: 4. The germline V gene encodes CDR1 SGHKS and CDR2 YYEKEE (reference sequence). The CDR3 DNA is TGTGCCAGCAGCGGCGGACAGGGGGCAAATGAGCAGTTCTTC. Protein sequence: CASSGGQGANEQFF. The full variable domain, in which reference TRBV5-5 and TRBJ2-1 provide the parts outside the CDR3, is DAGVTQSPTHLIKTRGQQVTLRCSPISGHKSVSWYQQVLGQGPQFIFQYYEKEERGRGNFPDRFSARQFPNYSSELNVNALLLGDSALYLCASSGGQGANEQFFGPGTRLTVL.

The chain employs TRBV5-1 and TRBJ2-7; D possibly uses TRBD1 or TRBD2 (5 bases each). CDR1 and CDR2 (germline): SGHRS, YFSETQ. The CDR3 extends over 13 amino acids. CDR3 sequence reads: CEPGFAGTHEQYF. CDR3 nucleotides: TGCGAGCCAGGATTCGCAGGGACCCACGAGCAGTACTTC.

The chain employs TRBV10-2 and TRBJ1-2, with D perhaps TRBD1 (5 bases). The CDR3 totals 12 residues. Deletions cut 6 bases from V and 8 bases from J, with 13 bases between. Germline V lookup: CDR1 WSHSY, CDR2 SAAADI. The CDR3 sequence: CASSPVGEGYTF. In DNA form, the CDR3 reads TGCGCCAGCAGCCCCGTAGGGGAGGGCTACACCTTC.

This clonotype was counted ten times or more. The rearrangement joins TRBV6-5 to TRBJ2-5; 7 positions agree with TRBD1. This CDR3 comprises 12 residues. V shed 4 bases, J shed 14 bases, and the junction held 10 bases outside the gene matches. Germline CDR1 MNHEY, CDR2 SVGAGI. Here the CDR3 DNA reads TGTGCCAGCAGTTCCATGACAGGGACAAATTACTTC. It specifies CASSSMTGTNYF.

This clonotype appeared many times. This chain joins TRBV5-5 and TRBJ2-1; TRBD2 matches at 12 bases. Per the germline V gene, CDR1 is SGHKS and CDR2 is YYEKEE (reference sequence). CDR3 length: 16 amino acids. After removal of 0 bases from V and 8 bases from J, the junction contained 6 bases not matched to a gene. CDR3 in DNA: TGTGCCAGCAGCTTGGGACTAGCGGGAGTTAGGGATGAGCAGTTCTTC. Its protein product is CASSLGLAGVRDEQFF.

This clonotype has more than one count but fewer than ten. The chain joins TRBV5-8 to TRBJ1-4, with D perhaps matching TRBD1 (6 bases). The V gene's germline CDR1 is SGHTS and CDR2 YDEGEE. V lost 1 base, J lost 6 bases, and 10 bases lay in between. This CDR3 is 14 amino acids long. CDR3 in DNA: TGTGCCAGCAGCTTGAACAGGGTTTATGAAAAACTGTTTTTT. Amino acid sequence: CASSLNRVYEKLFF. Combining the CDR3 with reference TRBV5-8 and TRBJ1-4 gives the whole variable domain EAGVTQSPTHLIKTRGQQATLRCSPISGHTSVYWYQQALGLGLQFLLWYDEGEERNRGNFPPRFSGRQFPNYSSELNVNALELEDSALYLCASSLNRVYEKLFFGSGTQLSVL.

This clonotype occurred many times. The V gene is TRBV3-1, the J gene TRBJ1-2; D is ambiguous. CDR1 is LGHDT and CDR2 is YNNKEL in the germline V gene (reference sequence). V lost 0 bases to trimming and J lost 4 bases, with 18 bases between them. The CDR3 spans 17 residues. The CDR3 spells CASSQDQGVVDGYGYTF. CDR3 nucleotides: TGTGCCAGCAGCCAAGATCAAGGAGTAGTCGACGGCTATGGCTACACCTTC.

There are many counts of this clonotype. This CDR3 is CASSSRDLAGMYEQYF. As DNA, the CDR3 is TGCGCCAGCAGCTCGAGGGATCTGGCGGGAATGTACGAGCAGTACTTC. This chain uses TRBV5-1 with TRBJ2-7; weak D call: TRBD2 (6 bases). The CDR3 totals 16 residues. Germline CDR1 SGHRS, CDR2 YFSETQ. V gave up 3 bases and J gave up 4 bases, with 20 bases separating them.